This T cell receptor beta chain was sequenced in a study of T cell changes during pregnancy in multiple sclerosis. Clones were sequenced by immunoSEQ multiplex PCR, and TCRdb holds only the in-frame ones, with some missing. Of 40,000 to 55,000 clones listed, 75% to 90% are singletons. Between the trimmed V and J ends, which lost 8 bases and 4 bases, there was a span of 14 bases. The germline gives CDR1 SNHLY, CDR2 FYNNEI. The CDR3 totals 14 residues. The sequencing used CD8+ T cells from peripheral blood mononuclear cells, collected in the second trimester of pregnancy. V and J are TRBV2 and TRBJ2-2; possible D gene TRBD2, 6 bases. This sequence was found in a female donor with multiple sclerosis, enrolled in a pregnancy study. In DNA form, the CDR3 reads TGTGCCAGCGCGGAGGGTGTCAGCACCGGGGAGCTGTTTTTT. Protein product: CASAEGVSTGELFF.